Listed below are T cell receptor beta chains from one sample, sequenced in a study of cytomegalovirus exposure and HLA in healthy donors. TCRdb's table, derived via immunoSEQ multiplex PCR, lists solely in-frame clones and lacks some. The sample holds some 80,000 clones; 70% to 80% are singletons and the top ten take around an eighth. The sample taken for sequencing was PBMCs. The receptor source for this set is a human donor in good health. The CDR3 runs from the conserved cysteine through the conserved F or W. Each record gives: clone size, V gene, D gene, J gene, CDR3 DNA, CDR3 protein. D genes are given only for firm matches. For some rows the clone size is stated as once, few or many, or as a class when expanded; others skip it.

>.|TRBV6-5|.|TRBJ2-7
TGTGCCAGCGGATTGACAGGACTCTACGAGCAGTACTTC
CASGLTGLYEQYF
>.|TRBV6-6|.|TRBJ1-1
TGTGCCAGCAGTTTAACCGGGATTGAAGCTTTCTTT
CASSLTGIEAFF
>.|TRBV2|.|TRBJ1-5
TGTGCCAGCAGTGAATCAGGGGTCGATCAGCCCCAGCATTTT
CASSESGVDQPQHF
>once|TRBV19|TRBD2|TRBJ2-7
TGTGCCAGTAGTCCTGGAGCGGGGGGTGGTTCCTACGAGCAGTACTTC
CASSPGAGGGSYEQYF
>.|TRBV6-6|TRBD1|TRBJ2-7
TGTGCCAGCAGTTACTCGGGTGGTCGACAGGGCTACGAGCAGTACTTC
CASSYSGGRQGYEQYF
>.|TRBV7-9|.|TRBJ1-2
TGTGCCAGCAGCCTCGTCGGGGGGGGTAGATACTATGGCTACACCTTC
CASSLVGGGRYYGYTF
>.|TRBV6-5|.|TRBJ2-2
TGTGCCAGCAGCCGCGAGTACGCGAACACCGGGGAGCTGTTTTTT
CASSREYANTGELFF
>.|TRBV5-1|.|TRBJ1-2
TGCGCCAGCAGCTCAACGGGACATGCAGCTAACTATGGCTACCCCTTC
CASSSTGHAANYGYPF
>.|TRBV2|.|TRBJ2-6
TGTGCCAGCAGCGTGACAGCTGCTACCTCTGGGGCCAACGTCCTGACTTTC
CASSVTAATSGANVLTF
>.|TRBV7-2|TRBD1|TRBJ1-2
TGTGCCAGCAGCCGGGACAGGGGAGAGGGTGGCTACACCTTC
CASSRDRGEGGYTF
>.|TRBV6-6|TRBD2|TRBJ2-2
TGTGCCAGCAGTACTAGCGGGCCCGGGGAGCTGTTTTTT
CASSTSGPGELFF
>.|TRBV7-9|TRBD2|TRBJ2-5
TGTGCCAGCAGGAAAGGAAGCGGGGGGACACCAGGGGAGACCCAGTACTTC
CASRKGSGGTPGETQYF
>.|TRBV6-1|TRBD1|TRBJ2-3
TGTGCCAGCAGTGAAACGAACCCCGGGACAGGGGCCCGGGGTACGCAGTATTTT
CASSETNPGTGARGTQYF
>.|TRBV6-6|.|TRBJ2-7
TGTGCCAGCAGTTACGGAGAGATTACCTACGAGCAGTACTTC
CASSYGEITYEQYF